The rows below give T cell receptor beta chains drawn from one sample of a study of shared clonotypes between healthy human individuals. TCRdb keeps only in-frame clones here, not all; method: immunoSEQ multiplex PCR. The table has fewer than 400,000 clones, around two thirds seen once. The sample was memory CD4+ T cells sorted from blood. These receptors were collected from a man aged 30 to 45 in good health. Both conserved end residues are part of each CDR3. The D gene is left open where the match is weak. Clone sizes are given selectively: once, few, many, or a class where the clone is expanded.

J | D | size | V | length | CDR3 | DNA
TRBJ1-4 | NA | NA | TRBV7-8 | 15 | CASSLDGGHWEKLFF | TGTGCCAGCAGCTTAGATGGGGGGCACTGGGAAAAACTGTTTTTT
TRBJ1-1 | NA | NA | TRBV5-1 | 14 | CASKTGTDNTEAFF | TGCGCCAGCAAAACCGGGACGGATAACACTGAAGCTTTCTTT
TRBJ2-1 | TRBD2 | NA | TRBV9 | 15 | CASSTSGASYNEQFF | TGTGCCAGCAGCACCAGCGGGGCCTCCTACAATGAGCAGTTCTTC
TRBJ1-1 | NA | NA | TRBV18 | 14 | CASSPQGLNTEAFF | TGTGCCAGCTCACCACAGGGGTTAAACACTGAAGCTTTCTTT
TRBJ2-1 | TRBD1 | NA | TRBV18 | 15 | CASSPGTGRANEQFF | TGTGCCAGCTCACCAGGGACAGGGCGCGCCAATGAGCAGTTCTTC
TRBJ1-5 | NA | NA | TRBV7-9 | 15 | CASSTTTGSNQPQHF | TGTGCCAGCAGCACAACTACAGGGTCCAATCAGCCCCAGCATTTT
TRBJ2-2 | NA | NA | TRBV9 | 13 | CASSVEHTGELFF | TGTGCCAGCAGCGTAGAGCACACCGGGGAGCTGTTTTTT
TRBJ2-7 | NA | NA | TRBV5-4 | 15 | CASSTGRGTSYEQYF | TGTGCCAGCAGCACCGGACGCGGGACATCCTACGAGCAGTACTTC
TRBJ1-1 | TRBD1 | once | TRBV7-2 | 13 | CASSWTGDTEAFF | TGTGCCAGCAGCTGGACAGGGGACACTGAAGCTTTCTTT
TRBJ1-3 | NA | few | TRBV15 | 14 | CATSRTNTGNTIYF | TGTGCCACCAGCAGGACTAACACTGGAAACACCATATATTTT
TRBJ2-3 | NA | NA | TRBV7-8 | 16 | CASSLADLRTIHTQYF | TGTGCCAGCAGCTTAGCGGATCTCAGGACTATTCATACGCAGTATTTT
TRBJ2-4 | NA | NA | TRBV5-6 | 17 | CASSLGELRLAKNIQYF | TGTGCCAGCAGCTTGGGAGAACTGAGACTAGCCAAAAACATTCAGTACTTC
TRBJ1-2 | NA | NA | TRBV19 | 16 | CASLERGGRAGYGYTF | TGTGCCAGTCTGGAACGCGGGGGCCGCGCTGGCTATGGCTACACCTTC
TRBJ2-7 | NA | NA | TRBV9 | 14 | CASSASGQNYEQYF | TGTGCCAGCAGCGCCTCAGGACAGAACTACGAGCAGTACTTC
TRBJ2-2 | NA | NA | TRBV5-4 | 13 | CASSLRYPGELFF | TGTGCCAGCAGCTTGAGGTACCCCGGGGAGCTGTTTTTT
TRBJ2-7 | NA | NA | TRBV30 | 12 | CAWRRNLDEQYF | TGTGCCTGGAGGCGCAATTTGGACGAGCAGTACTTC
TRBJ1-2 | NA | few | TRBV27 | 13 | CASSLRQSHGYTF | TGTGCCAGCAGTTTGAGGCAGTCGCATGGCTACACCTTC
TRBJ1-2 | TRBD1 | NA | TRBV7-9 | 14 | CASSKGAAFYGYTF | TGTGCCAGCAGCAAGGGGGCAGCCTTTTATGGCTACACCTTC
TRBJ2-4 | TRBD1 | NA | TRBV28 | 17 | CARPSNRDRASKNIQYF | TGTGCCAGACCAAGTAACCGGGACAGGGCGTCCAAAAACATTCAGTACTTC
TRBJ2-5 | NA | NA | TRBV27 | 13 | CASAGGDRETQYF | TGTGCCAGCGCCGGAGGGGACCGGGAGACCCAGTACTTC
TRBJ2-2 | NA | NA | TRBV13 | 16 | CASSLEAGVNTGELFF | TGTGCCAGCAGCTTAGAGGCGGGCGTGAACACCGGGGAGCTGTTTTTT
TRBJ1-4 | TRBD1 | NA | TRBV27 | 16 | CASSLSGTGVPGLLFF | TGTGCCAGCAGTTTATCGGGGACAGGGGTCCCGGGGCTACTGTTTTTT
TRBJ2-3 | NA | NA | TRBV7-7 | 15 | CASSFSGESTDTQYF | TGTGCTAGCAGCTTCTCGGGAGAGAGCACAGATACGCAGTATTTT
TRBJ2-2 | TRBD1 | NA | TRBV10-2 | 16 | CASSEFVGTGAGELFF | TGCGCCAGCAGTGAGTTCGTTGGGACAGGAGCCGGGGAGCTGTTTTTT
TRBJ2-3 | NA | NA | TRBV27 | 18 | CASSLLLTGTPGTDTQYF | TGTGCCAGCAGTTTGCTACTTACCGGGACCCCTGGCACAGATACGCAGTATTTT
TRBJ1-5 | NA | NA | TRBV10-3 | 14 | CAISESGGEQPQHF | TGTGCCATCAGTGAGTCAGGGGGGGAGCAGCCCCAGCATTTT
TRBJ1-1 | NA | NA | TRBV30 | 12 | CAWDRYNTEAFF | TGTGCCTGGGACAGATATAACACTGAAGCTTTCTTT
TRBJ2-1 | TRBD2 | NA | TRBV30 | 12 | CAGTSGSYEQFF | TGTGCCGGGACTAGCGGGAGTTATGAGCAGTTCTTC
TRBJ1-1 | TRBD1 | NA | TRBV7-9 | 16 | CASSFPRQGVEAEAFF | TGTGCCAGCAGCTTTCCTAGACAGGGTGTAGAAGCTGAAGCTTTCTTT
TRBJ2-1 | TRBD1 | NA | TRBV25-1 | 14 | CASSDRGRNNEQFF | TGTGCCAGCAGTGACAGGGGGCGCAACAATGAGCAGTTCTTC
TRBJ2-5 | TRBD1 | NA | TRBV13 | 16 | CASSSILRDRQETQYF | TGTGCCAGCAGCTCAATCCTAAGGGACAGGCAAGAGACCCAGTACTTC
TRBJ2-7 | NA | NA | TRBV5-1 | 13 | CASSLRQGYEQYF | TGCGCCAGCAGCTTGAGGCAGGGCTACGAGCAGTACTTC
TRBJ2-2 | NA | NA | TRBV7-2 | 13 | CASSLGLRGELFF | TGTGCCAGCAGCTTAGGCTTACGAGGGGAGCTGTTTTTT
TRBJ2-5 | NA | NA | TRBV15 | 14 | CATSLSRPQETQYF | TGTGCCACCAGCCTTAGCCGGCCACAAGAGACCCAGTACTTC
TRBJ2-1 | NA | NA | TRBV12-5 | 13 | CASGWELGFEQFF | TGTGCTAGTGGTTGGGAATTGGGGTTTGAGCAGTTCTTC
TRBJ2-5 | TRBD1 | NA | TRBV11-3 | 14 | CASSRQGTTETQYF | TGTGCCAGCAGTCGACAGGGAACGACAGAGACCCAGTACTTC
TRBJ2-7 | TRBD2 | NA | TRBV5-6 | 15 | CASSLAGRGSYEQYF | TGTGCCAGCAGCTTGGCCGGGAGGGGCTCCTACGAGCAGTACTTC